These T cell receptor beta chains were read from a single sample in a study of shared clonotypes between healthy human individuals. Method: immunoSEQ multiplex PCR; TCRdb's copy keeps in-frame clones and lacks some. This table has a few million clones, around 93% appearing once. The sequenced sample was naive CD8+ T cells from PBMCs. Receptors were obtained from a man between 18 and 29 years old in good health. Some clones in this sample may be carry-over from other donors' samples. Both conserved end residues are part of each CDR3.

TRBV9 | 13 | CASRDRGQDGYTF
TRBV28 | 12 | CASSLDSYEQYF
TRBV15 | 13 | CATSEGTNQPQHF
TRBV9 | 18 | CASSPDYVRRGIQETQYF
TRBV6-5 | 13 | CASSPGQVWGYTF
TRBV9 | 13 | CASSVGVAYEQYF
TRBV27 | 16 | CASSLSGSPFGNTIYF
TRBV15 | 15 | CATSRETGLIYEQYF
TRBV15 | 15 | CATSRGFGSTDTQYF
TRBV28 | 15 | CASSSRQYSNQPQHF
TRBV9 | 15 | CASSVGDRGAGELFF
TRBV4-3 | 18 | CASSQDRTGWIYNEKLFF
TRBV7-3 | 17 | CASSLNPRTSARGEQFF
TRBV6-4 | 11 | CASSDRTEAFF
TRBV6-6 | 16 | CASSLMPQGVGYEQYF
TRBV9 | 14 | CASSVVSGDSPLHF
TRBV11-2 | 13 | CASSLVSSYEQYF
TRBV28 | 16 | CASSSRGVAGANVLTF
TRBV4-1 | 16 | CASSLLAGGPFDEQFF
TRBV7-9 | 19 | CASSFDRYFPTTVGDGYTF
TRBV10-3 | 16 | CAIRTAAVLPGGEAFF
TRBV12-5 | 13 | CASGWGTLYEQYF
TRBV5-5 | 15 | CASSHEHRGSSEQYF
TRBV27 | 17 | CASSNNRRGIAKTEAFF
TRBV28 | 16 | CASSLWGVSLTDTQYF
TRBV29-1 | 13 | CSVERLQGEGYTF
TRBV28 | 15 | CASSKDREGNQPQHF
TRBV6-5 | 15 | CASSYFGTSGYEQYF
TRBV25-1 | 14 | CASSAWTGKETQYF
TRBV28 | 15 | CASSTGTGPKDTQYF
TRBV5-4 | 14 | CASSLAQGYNEQFF
TRBV4-3 | 15 | CASSQGSSSGNTIYF
TRBV6-4 | 13 | CASSDFQGREQFF
TRBV4-3 | 15 | CASSQDWDKEETQYF
TRBV7-3 | 14 | CASSPTRGGETQYF
TRBV10-1 | 15 | CASSGDGSNIHEQYF
TRBV11-2 | 15 | CASSLPGLLNNEQFF
TRBV6-6 | 15 | CASSPPGTGNYEQYF
TRBV30 | 13 | CAWSVEMSTEAFF
TRBV5-4 | 15 | CASTIQQGKSGEQYF
TRBV28 | 15 | CASSGNRALPLEQYF
TRBV11-1 | 15 | CASRRNRALEETQYF
TRBV6-1 | 16 | CASSEKPPGGWETQYF
TRBV19 | 15 | CASSILAGQLYEQYF
TRBV30 | 15 | CAWSQGTGGVDTQYF
TRBV6-5 | 13 | CASRPQNTDTQYF
TRBV14 | 17 | CASSQDHFRGNTEKLFF